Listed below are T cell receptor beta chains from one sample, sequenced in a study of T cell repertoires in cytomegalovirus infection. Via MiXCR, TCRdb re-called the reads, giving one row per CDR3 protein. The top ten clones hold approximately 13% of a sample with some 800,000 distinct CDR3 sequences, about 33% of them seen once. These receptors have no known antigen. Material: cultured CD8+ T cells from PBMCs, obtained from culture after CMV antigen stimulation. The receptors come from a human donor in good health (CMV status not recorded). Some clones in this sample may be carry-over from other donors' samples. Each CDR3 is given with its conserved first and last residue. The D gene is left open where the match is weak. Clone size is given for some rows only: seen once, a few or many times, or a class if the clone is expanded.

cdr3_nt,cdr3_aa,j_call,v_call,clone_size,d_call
TGTGCCAGTAGTATTCCCAAAGACAGTCAGACTAGCAATCAGCCCCAGCATTTT,CASSIPKDSQTSNQPQHF,TRBJ1-5,TRBV19,.,.
TGCAGTGCTAGATCCGGGACAGGGTTTCCCTACGAGCAGTACTTC,CSARSGTGFPYEQYF,TRBJ2-7,TRBV20-1,once,TRBD1
TGTGCCAGCAGCTTAGTGCCGCTCAGCACAGATACGCAGTATTTT,CASSLVPLSTDTQYF,TRBJ2-3,TRBV7-6,many,.
TGTGCCAGCAGTTACCCCTTGGACAGGGGCCCTACCTACGAGCAGTACTTC,CASSYPLDRGPTYEQYF,TRBJ2-7,TRBV6-6,.,TRBD1
TGTGCCAGCAGCACCGGGAGTAGGAATGAGCAGTTCTTC,CASSTGSRNEQFF,TRBJ2-1,TRBV6-2/TRBV6-3,.,.
TGTGCCAGCAGCCCACACAGGGCAGGGGGTAAAGAGACCCAGTACTTC,CASSPHRAGGKETQYF,TRBJ2-5,TRBV7-2,many,TRBD1
TGTGCCAGCAGCGCTTCCGGGACAACCAATTCACCCCTCCACTTT,CASSASGTTNSPLHF,TRBJ1-6,TRBV9,.,.
TGTGCCAGCAGTCCTAACTATTCTCCGGGGTATGGCTACACCTTC,CASSPNYSPGYGYTF,TRBJ1-2,TRBV6-1,.,.
TGTGCCAGCAGTTTTGGATCTCAAACGTACAATGAGCAGTTCTTC,CASSFGSQTYNEQFF,TRBJ2-1,TRBV6-5,.,.
TGTGCCAGCAGCCACCGCCGGGACAGGGACCTCTACACCTTC,CASSHRRDRDLYTF,TRBJ1-2,TRBV7-9,.,TRBD1
TGTGCCATCAGTGAGTCCTCCGGCGGATTCTCCTACAATGAGCAGTTCTTC,CAISESSGGFSYNEQFF,TRBJ2-1,TRBV10-3,.,.
TGTGCCAGCACCTTGGAGGCAAATAGCAATCAGCCCCAGCATTTT,CASTLEANSNQPQHF,TRBJ1-5,TRBV7-2,many,.
TGCTCGACCGGGCCGAACACCGGGGAGCTGTTTTTT,CSTGPNTGELFF,TRBJ2-2,TRBV7-8,many,.
TGTGCCAGCAGTTTGGTCGTAGGGTGGCAAGAGGCCAACGTCCTGACTTTC,CASSLVVGWQEANVLTF,TRBJ2-6,TRBV7-9,few,.
TGTGCCAGCAGTGTAGCGGGGGTGGAAGATACGCAGTATTTT,CASSVAGVEDTQYF,TRBJ2-3,TRBV6-1,few,TRBD2
TGTGCCAGCAGCTCGAGGGCCACAGGGGGACAGCCCCAGCATTTT,CASSSRATGGQPQHF,TRBJ1-5,TRBV7-2,few,TRBD1
TGTGCCAGCAGCTGGACTAGCGGGGACAGAGATACGCAGTATTTT,CASSWTSGDRDTQYF,TRBJ2-3,TRBV6-5,.,TRBD2
TGTACCAGCAGCTTACGCACAGATACGCAGTATTTT,CTSSLRTDTQYF,TRBJ2-3,TRBV13,.,.
TGTGCCAGCAGCTTATTAGCTTACGAAGAGCAGTTCTTC,CASSLLAYEEQFF,TRBJ2-1,TRBV7-9,few,.
TGTGCCAGCTGTCAGGGCGGAAACACTGAAGCTTTCTTT,CASCQGGNTEAFF,TRBJ1-1,TRBV6-1,few,.
TGTGCCAGCCCCCTTAGGGGAGACGGGGAGCTGTTTTTT,CASPLRGDGELFF,TRBJ2-2,TRBV7-9,few,.
TGTGCCACCAGCAGAGCCTGGGTAGACATTCAGTACTTC,CATSRAWVDIQYF,TRBJ2-4,TRBV15,.,.
TGTGCCAGCAGCAACCCTAGCTATGGCTACAATGAGCAGTTCTTC,CASSNPSYGYNEQFF,TRBJ2-1,TRBV11-3,.,.
TGTGCCAGCAGTTTCGGGACTTTCACAGATACGCAGTATTTT,CASSFGTFTDTQYF,TRBJ2-3,TRBV12-3/TRBV12-4,.,.
TGTGCCAGCAGCTTAGATGCGGGGGCGAGTTACAATGAGCAGTTCTTC,CASSLDAGASYNEQFF,TRBJ2-1,TRBV11-2,.,.
TGCGCCAGCAGTATCGGATGCAACGGCCAGAATGAAAAACTGTTTTTT,CASSIGCNGQNEKLFF,TRBJ1-4,TRBV23-1,few,.
TGTGCCAGCAGTCCGTTCCGGGGGAATGGCAATCAGCCCCAGCATTTT,CASSPFRGNGNQPQHF,TRBJ1-5,TRBV6-1,few,.
TGTGCCAGCAGCTTGTATGGGGCAGGGGGCGCCGGGGAGCAGTACTTC,CASSLYGAGGAGEQYF,TRBJ2-7,TRBV5-4,few,TRBD1
TGTGCCAGCAGCCCTCCCGGGCGGGGTCGGGAGACCCAGTACTTC,CASSPPGRGRETQYF,TRBJ2-5,TRBV7-2,.,.
TGTGCCATCAGTGAGCCGAGCCGGACAGGGGCAGTCGATGAGCAGTTCTTC,CAISEPSRTGAVDEQFF,TRBJ2-1,TRBV10-3,.,TRBD1
TGTGCCATCTCCTCTTCTATGGCCCCTTCCTATGGCTACACCTTC,CAISSSMAPSYGYTF,TRBJ1-2,TRBV5-4,.,.
TGTGCCAGCAGTAGCTGGGGACGTGGGCAAGAGACCCAGTACTTC,CASSSWGRGQETQYF,TRBJ2-5,TRBV6-6,.,.
TGTGCCAGCAGCTACAGCGGGGGCCCCTCCTACAATGAGCAGTTCTTC,CASSYSGGPSYNEQFF,TRBJ2-1,TRBV11-2,medium-sized,TRBD2
TGTGCCACCAGTGTGACAGGGGCCCCCCTAGGGCAGTTCTTC,CATSVTGAPLGQFF,TRBJ2-1,TRBV24-1,few,TRBD1
TGTGCCAGCTCCGCCGGAGGGGGGGGCAATGAGCAGTTCTTC,CASSAGGGGNEQFF,TRBJ2-1,TRBV28,.,.
TGTGCCAGCAGTTTATTTAGGGGAGCCTCTGGGGCCAACGTCCTGACTTTC,CASSLFRGASGANVLTF,TRBJ2-6,TRBV12-3/TRBV12-4,.,.
TGTGCCAGCAGTGCGGGGAGGGAACTTGTAGTGGCTTTCTTT,CASSAGRELVVAFF,TRBJ1-1,TRBV12-3/TRBV12-4,.,.
TGTGCCAGCAGTTTCGGCAGGGGAATAGGCGGGGAGCTGTTTTTT,CASSFGRGIGGELFF,TRBJ2-2,TRBV27,few,.
TGTGCCAGCAGTTTAATGAGGGGCGGAACAGATACGCAGTATTTT,CASSLMRGGTDTQYF,TRBJ2-3,TRBV27,.,.
TGTGCCAGCAGTTTTCTCACAGATACGCAGTATTTT,CASSFLTDTQYF,TRBJ2-3,TRBV12-3/TRBV12-4,few,.
TGTGCCAGCACCCAACGGGGGGGGCAGCCCCAGCATTTT,CASTQRGGQPQHF,TRBJ1-5,TRBV2,few,.